The 27 T cell receptor beta chains reported below all come from one sample, sequenced in a study of PD-L1 blockade in urothelial cancer. The data were produced by immunoSEQ multiplex PCR, yet TCRdb's version contains in-frame clones alone and is incomplete. The sample shows roughly 50,000 clones, 87% of them seen only once. Time point reported: pretreatment peripheral blood. Sequencing was performed on PBMCs, taken around atezolizumab (anti-PD-L1) treatment. Receptors were obtained from a woman aged 55-75 years with urothelial cancer.

J is TRBJ2-7 and V is TRBV7-2, with 8 nucleotides matching TRBD1. This CDR3 spans 12 amino acids. Germline V gene lookup returns CDR1 SGHTA and CDR2 FQGNSA. Trimming removed 3 bases from V and 5 bases from J; junction bases left unmatched: 0. The CDR3 is CASSLDRDEQYF. As DNA, the CDR3 is TGTGCCAGCAGCTTGGACAGGGACGAGCAGTACTTC.

The CDR3 sequence: CAISVRGSRGGDLSGANVLTF. Written as DNA, the CDR3 is TGTGCCATCAGTGTCAGGGGATCTAGGGGAGGGGACCTCTCTGGGGCCAACGTCCTGACTTTC. The chain joins TRBV10-3 to TRBJ2-6, with D perhaps matching TRBD2 (7 bases). The germline V gene has CDR1 ENHRY and CDR2 SYGVKD. CDR3 size: 21 residues. Trimming shortened V by 4 bases and J by 0 bases, and 25 bases separated the two germline ends.

This clone was seen a single time. The chain has TRBV4-1 and TRBJ2-7; a weak D match, TRBD1 (6 bases). This CDR3 has 15 amino acids. Germline values: CDR1 MGHRA, CDR2 YSYEKL. Trimming cost V 1 base and J 3 bases, with 13 bases left between them. The CDR3 DNA is TGCGCCAGCAGCCAAGGTCAGGGGCTACGCTACGAGCAGTACTTC. Translating gives CASSQGQGLRYEQYF.

A remark on this clone: Different DNA sequences within this sample yield the same CDR3. This sequence joins TRBV9 and TRBJ2-1; maybe TRBD2 (5 bases). CDR3 size: 15 residues. The V end lost 0 bases, the J end lost 6 bases, and 13 bases lay between the germline ends. Per germline, CDR1 SGDLS and CDR2 YYNGEE. The chain's CDR3 is CASSVGGTRTNEQFF. The CDR3, as DNA: TGTGCCAGCAGCGTAGGCGGTACTAGAACCAATGAGCAGTTCTTC. The full variable domain, with the rest looked up from reference TRBV9 and TRBJ2-1, is DSGVTQTPKHLITATGQRVTLRCSPRSGDLSVYWYQQSLDQGLQFLIQYYNGEERAKGNILERFSAQQFPDLHSELNLSSLELGDSALYFCASSVGGTRTNEQFFGPGTRLTVL.

The V call is TRBV28, the J call TRBJ1-2; D not certain. Per the germline V gene, CDR1 is MDHEN and CDR2 is SYDVKM. The CDR3 is 15 residues long. V was cut by 4 bases and J by 0 bases, with 12 bases left in between. The CDR3: CASSSPPRPNYGYTF. The CDR3 bases are TGTGCCAGCAGTTCCCCCCCGCGGCCTAACTATGGCTACACCTTC.

The V and J genes are TRBV28 and TRBJ2-1; 7 positions match TRBD1. This CDR3 has 15 amino acids. The V and J ends lost 6 bases and 1 base, in that order; junction bases with no gene match: 6. CDR1 is MDHEN and CDR2 is SYDVKM in the germline V gene. The CDR3 sequence: CASSPYRGSYNEQFF. For the CDR3, the DNA is TGTGCCAGCAGCCCTTACAGGGGATCCTACAATGAGCAGTTCTTC.

The chain combines TRBV5-1 with TRBJ2-7; perhaps TRBD1 as D (6 bases). This CDR3 comprises 15 residues. Germline CDR1 and CDR2: SGHRS and YFSETQ. Trimming removed 2 bases from V and 2 bases from J, with 14 bases in between. The CDR3 DNA is TGCGCCAGCAGCTTTTCCAGGGGCCATCCCTACGAGCAGTACTTC. Translated, it gives CASSFSRGHPYEQYF.

The rearrangement joins TRBV7-7 to TRBJ2-7; 12 nucleotides match TRBD1. CDR3 size: 15 residues. The J segment lost 6 bases and the V segment lost 5 bases, leaving 8 bases of the junction unmatched. Germline lookup yields CDR1 SSHAT and CDR2 FNYEAQ (reference sequence). The CDR3: CASSPTGTGGLEQYF. In DNA, the CDR3 is TGTGCCAGCAGCCCGACCGGGACAGGGGGCCTCGAGCAGTACTTC.

The rearrangement uses TRBV7-2 and TRBJ2-1, with 7 bases identical to TRBD1. The CDR3 runs 13 residues. V was pared by 6 bases and J by 6 bases, with 5 bases of the junction left unmatched. The germline V gene encodes CDR1 SGHTA and CDR2 FQGNSA. The CDR3, as DNA: TGTGCCAGCAGTCCTGACAGGGTCAATGAGCAGTTCTTC. Residues: CASSPDRVNEQFF.

The genes are TRBV10-3 and TRBJ2-7; possible D gene TRBD2, 6 bases. Germline CDR1 reads ENHRY; CDR2 reads SYGVKD. Trimming stripped 3 bases from V and 2 bases from J, with 17 bases between. This CDR3 is 16 amino acids long. CDR3 nucleotides: TGTGCCATCAGTGAAGAAGCGGACTACAAGCCCTACGAGCAGTACTTC. Its translation: CAISEEADYKPYEQYF.

Concerning this clone: This likely comes from a read error, as the CDR3 has no conserved phenylalanine or tryptophan at its end. The DNA is omitted, as the CDR3 cannot be located on it reliably, and the CDR3 follows TCRdb's listing. The V and J genes are TRBV6-5 and TRBJ1-4; TRBD1 is taken as the D call from the table, unchecked against the DNA. Germline V gene sequence: CDR1 MNHEY, CDR2 SVGAGI. 10 amino acids form the CDR3, both terminal residues included. CDR3 amino acids: CASTGRDRVY.

A remark on this clone: A read error may account for a junction end that differs from germline. CDR3 in amino acids: CASSVRKWDMSF. In DNA, the CDR3 is TGTGCCAGCAGTGTCCGGAAGTGGGACATGTCGTTC. The chain links TRBV6-1 to TRBJ1-2; D perhaps matches TRBD1 (6 bases). Germline V lookup: CDR1 MNHNS, CDR2 SASEGT. CDR3 length: 12 amino acids.

This sequence joins TRBV18 and TRBJ1-2; 12 bases fit TRBD1. CDR1 is KGHSH, CDR2 LQKENI, per germline. The trim removed 5 bases at V and 8 bases at J, leaving 15 bases unmatched. This CDR3 has 17 amino acids. Written as DNA, the CDR3 is TGTGCCAGCTCATCACTTCCGGGACAGGGGGCGCCAGGGGGCTACACCTTC. Protein: CASSSLPGQGAPGGYTF.

The chain has TRBV5-6 and TRBJ2-3; D might be TRBD1 (6 bases). CDR1 and CDR2 from the germline V gene are SGHDT and YYEEEE. This CDR3 is built from 12 residues. Deletions cut 0 bases from V and 8 bases from J, with 7 bases between. The CDR3 is CASSLVQGTQYF. The CDR3 DNA sequence: TGTGCCAGCAGCTTGGTACAGGGTACGCAGTATTTT.

The chain uses TRBV10-3 and TRBJ2-2; no reliable D call. V dropped 0 bases and J dropped 4 bases, with 12 bases sitting between them. Germline V lookup: CDR1 ENHRY, CDR2 SYGVKD. CDR3 length: 16 residues. The CDR3 region is CAISESTSSSTGELFF. The CDR3 DNA is TGTGCCATCAGTGAGTCGACATCGAGCTCCACCGGGGAGCTGTTTTTT.

This clone was seen a handful of times. The rearrangement joins TRBV5-4 to TRBJ1-1; 7 bases align to TRBD1. The germline CDR1 and CDR2 sequences are SGHNT and YYREEE (reference sequence). The CDR3 has 14 amino acids. J lost 3 bases, V lost 0 bases, and 2 bases had no gene match. CDR3 loop: CASSLDRGDTEAFF. CDR3 in DNA: TGTGCCAGCAGCTTGGACAGGGGCGACACTGAAGCTTTCTTT. The full variable domain, its missing parts supplied by reference TRBV5-4 and TRBJ1-1, is ETGVTQSPTHLIKTRGQQVTLRCSSQSGHNTVSWYQQALGQGPQFIFQYYREEENGRGNFPPRFSGLQFPNYSSELNVNALELDDSALYLCASSLDRGDTEAFFGQGTRLTVV.

This clone was detected only once. The chain combines TRBV6-6 with TRBJ2-7, with D possibly being TRBD2 (6 bases). Germline lookup yields CDR1 MNHNY and CDR2 SVGAGI (reference sequence). V was clipped by 9 bases and J by 3 bases, with 18 bases between them. This CDR3 comprises 14 residues. The CDR3 region has the DNA TGTGCCAGTTCCTTTCGGGACTCTCGCTACGAGCAGTACTTC. Translated: CASSFRDSRYEQYF.

The V and J genes are TRBV4-3 and TRBJ2-6, with D possibly being TRBD1 (5 bases). The CDR3 extends over 16 amino acids. Germline CDR1 LGHNA, CDR2 YSLEER. Deletions cut 1 base from V and 4 bases from J, with 11 bases between. The CDR3 loop is CASSQGWGSGANVLTF. Written as DNA, the CDR3 is TGCGCCAGCAGCCAAGGTTGGGGCAGCGGGGCCAACGTCCTGACTTTC.

The V and J genes are TRBV2 and TRBJ2-7, with TRBD2 matching over 10 bases. The V segment lost 3 bases and the J segment 12 bases; nucleotides outside the gene matches: 14. Looked up from germline, CDR1 is SNHLY and CDR2 is FYNNEI. CDR3 length equals 15 residues. In nucleotides, the CDR3 is TGTGCCAGCAGTGACCGTCCTGGACTAGCGGCTGTATGGTACTTC. Protein sequence: CASSDRPGLAAVWYF.

The chain employs TRBV6-5 and TRBJ1-3; 8 bases agree with TRBD1. The CDR3 totals 16 residues. CDR1 is MNHEY, CDR2 SVGAGI, per germline. Trimming removed 2 bases from V and 0 bases from J; junction bases left unmatched: 3. In DNA form, the CDR3 reads TGTGCCAGCAGTTACCAGGGGGCGAGCTCTGGAAACACCATATATTTT. Encoded protein: CASSYQGASSGNTIYF.

This clone was seen a few times. The rearrangement joins TRBV5-1 to TRBJ2-7; possible D gene TRBD1, 5 bases. Germline CDR1 reads SGHRS; CDR2 reads YFSETQ. The CDR3 consists of 15 residues. Between the trimmed V and J ends, which lost 0 bases and 3 bases, there was a span of 13 bases. As DNA, the CDR3 is TGCGCCAGCAGCTTGGCCCCGACAGACGACTACGAGCAGTACTTC. This sequence encodes CASSLAPTDDYEQYF.

The rearrangement links TRBV5-1 to TRBJ2-1; 12 bases agree with TRBD2. Germline V CDR1 and CDR2: SGHRS, YFSETQ. Unmatched junction bases numbered 2, after V lost 4 bases and J lost 0 bases. The CDR3 extends over 16 amino acids. The CDR3 sequence is CASSLTSGSSYNEQFF. The CDR3 region has the DNA TGCGCCAGCAGCCTGACTAGCGGGAGCTCCTACAATGAGCAGTTCTTC.

This chain uses TRBV5-1 with TRBJ1-1; D not certain. The CDR3 runs to 13 residues. Looked up from germline, CDR1 is SGHRS and CDR2 is YFSETQ. V was pared by 0 bases and J by 1 base, with 4 bases between. The CDR3 DNA sequence: TGCGCCAGCAGCTTGGCCGGGAACACTGAAGCTTTCTTT. Its protein product is CASSLAGNTEAFF.

V is TRBV2 and J is TRBJ1-4; a possible D gene is TRBD1 (5 bases). Trimming left V 1 base short and J 0 bases short, with 9 bases between. The CDR3 consists of 16 residues. CDR1 SNHLY and CDR2 FYNNEI come from the germline V gene. In nucleotides, the CDR3 is TGTGCCAGCAGTGAAGGGGGAGGGGCAACTAATGAAAAACTGTTTTTT. Its protein product is CASSEGGGATNEKLFF.

V and J are TRBV10-3 and TRBJ2-1; the D gene is possibly TRBD1 (5 bases). This CDR3 spans 16 amino acids. Trimming left V 0 bases short and J 0 bases short, with 9 bases between. From germline, CDR1 is ENHRY and CDR2 SYGVKD. Here the CDR3 DNA reads TGTGCCATCAGTGAGTCGGGGCAGGGCTCCTACAATGAGCAGTTCTTC. Encoded protein: CAISESGQGSYNEQFF.

The chain carries TRBV5-1 and TRBJ1-2; D perhaps matches TRBD1 (6 bases). Germline CDR1 is SGHRS and CDR2 is YFSETQ. This CDR3 spans 14 amino acids. Trimming removed 5 bases at V and 5 bases at J, with 16 bases between. Written as DNA, the CDR3 is TGCGCCAGCAGGGGGGATGGGACATTATATGGCTACACCTTC. Protein sequence: CASRGDGTLYGYTF.

The chain recombines TRBV21-1 with TRBJ2-7; TRBD2, the table's D call, lacks a check against the DNA. TRBV21-1 counts as a pseudogene. CDR3 length: 15 residues. CDR3 in DNA: TGTGCCAGCAGCATCACCGGGACTTTCAACTACGAGCAGTACTTC. Amino acid sequence: CASSITGTFNYEQYF.